One and the same sample provided the 27 T cell receptor beta chains below, sequenced in a study of blood T cell repertoires in COVID-19. Profiling relied on immunoSEQ multiplex PCR, and the TCRdb table lists in-frame clones only, not all of them. In the table there are 300,000 to 350,000 clones, 75% to 95% of which are singletons. The sequenced sample consisted of peripheral blood. These receptors were obtained from a woman aged 25 to 39 with COVID-19, enrolled during active disease.

The V call is TRBV19, the J call TRBJ1-2; D not resolved. This CDR3 region has 13 residues. Germline V CDR1 and CDR2: LNHDA, SQIVND (reference sequence). Trimming took 8 bases from V and 2 from J, leaving 12 bases between them. The CDR3 loop is CASAESRNYGYTF. As DNA, the CDR3 is TGTGCCAGTGCTGAGAGCCGGAACTATGGCTACACCTTC.

As regards this clone: In the same sample, other DNA sequences code for this CDR3. The V call is TRBV30, the J call TRBJ1-5; no clear D gene. V lost 1 base and J lost 0, with 7 bases in between. Germline CDR1 and CDR2: GTSNPN and SVGIG (reference sequence). The CDR3 contains 14 residues. In DNA, the CDR3 is TGTGCCTGGAGTGGAGGGTATAGCAATCAGCCCCAGCATTTT. Protein: CAWSGGYSNQPQHF.

The V call is TRBV6-2 or TRBV6-3, the J call TRBJ2-5; no definite D call. This CDR3 has 13 amino acids. Germline assignment: CDR1 MNHEY and CDR2 SVGEGT. The V end lost 5 bases, the J end lost 2 bases, and 9 bases lay between the germline ends. CDR3 sequence reads: CASSRIPQETQYF. The CDR3 DNA is TGTGCCAGCAGTCGTATCCCGCAAGAGACCCAGTACTTC.

J is TRBJ1-1 and V is TRBV28; 8 bases are shared with TRBD1. Trimming at V came to 6 bases and at J to 0 bases, leaving 21 bases not matched to a gene. Germline lookup yields CDR1 MDHEN and CDR2 SYDVKM. The CDR3 contains 20 residues. The CDR3 DNA sequence: TGTGCCAGCAGCCCCACTTGGACAGGGAAAGGTGTGGGTTTGAACACTGAAGCTTTCTTT. Translated, it gives CASSPTWTGKGVGLNTEAFF.

The chain uses TRBV7-3 and TRBJ2-3, with D possibly matching TRBD1 (6 bases). The CDR3 contains 14 residues. The V gene's germline CDR1 is SGHTA and CDR2 FQGTGA. V was shortened by 4 bases and J by 1 base, with 9 bases between the two germline ends. The chain's CDR3 is CASSSAGGTDTQYF. CDR3 nucleotide sequence: TGTGCCAGCAGCTCCGCAGGGGGCACAGATACGCAGTATTTT.

The CDR3 is CASSSLVASAYEQYF. CDR3 nucleotide sequence: TGTGCCAGCAGTTCCCTTGTCGCTAGCGCCTACGAGCAGTACTTC. V and J are TRBV6-5 and TRBJ2-7, with a weak D call TRBD2 (6 bases). Germline CDR1 MNHEY, CDR2 SVGAGI. Trimming removed 4 bases at V and 2 bases at J, with 15 bases between. The CDR3 is 15 residues long.

This chain connects TRBV15 to TRBJ2-3; TRBD1 is a possible D gene (5 bases). The CDR3 is 13 amino acids. The germline V and J ends were trimmed by 3 bases and 9 bases, with 13 bases remaining between them. In germline, CDR1 is LNHNV, CDR2 YYDKDF (reference sequence). The CDR3 region is CATSSGQHVTQYF. CDR3 in DNA: TGTGCCACCAGCAGCGGACAACATGTGACGCAGTATTTT.

The chain is built from TRBV14 and TRBJ2-2; D may be TRBD2 (6 bases). There are 16 residues in the CDR3. Deletions cut 1 base from V and 6 bases from J, with 15 bases between. Germline V gene sequence: CDR1 SGHDN, CDR2 FVKESK. The CDR3 spells CASSQVWARGSGELFF. CDR3 DNA sequence: TGTGCCAGCAGCCAAGTCTGGGCGCGGGGATCCGGGGAGCTGTTTTTT.

The chain recombines TRBV11-2 with TRBJ2-3; TRBD2 is a possible D gene (5 bases). This CDR3 is built from 15 residues. Trimming took 5 bases from V and 2 from J, leaving 14 bases between them. Germline V gives CDR1 SGHAT, CDR2 FQNNGV. The CDR3 reads CASSRPRRDTDTQYF. Written as DNA, the CDR3 is TGTGCCAGCAGCCGTCCCCGTCGGGACACAGATACGCAGTATTTT.

V and J are TRBV7-2 and TRBJ2-7; 10 nucleotides line up with TRBD2. The germline CDR1 and CDR2 sequences are SGHTA and FQGNSA. The CDR3 runs 15 residues. V trimming: 2 bases; J trimming: 7 bases; junction bases outside the gene matches: 8. The chain's CDR3 is CASSLLAGEGWEQYF. The CDR3 DNA reads TGTGCCAGCAGCTTACTAGCGGGAGAGGGCTGGGAGCAGTACTTC. Together with reference TRBV7-2 and TRBJ2-7, the CDR3 gives the full variable domain: GAGVSQSPSNKVTEKGKDVELRCDPISGHTALYWYRQSLGQGLEFLIYFQGNSAPDKSGLPSDRFSAERTGGSVSTLTIQRTQQEDSAVYLCASSLLAGEGWEQYFGPGTRLTVT.

The gene calls are TRBV30 and TRBJ1-4; TRBD1 agrees at 8 bases. V lost 0 bases to trimming and J lost 4 bases; unmatched junction nucleotides: 10. This CDR3 has 17 residues. Germline values: CDR1 GTSNPN, CDR2 SVGIG (reference sequence). In DNA, the CDR3 is TGTGCCTGGAGTGTACTTTCGGGGACAGGCCTTAATGAAAAACTGTTTTTT. This translates into CAWSVLSGTGLNEKLFF. Looking up the rest from reference TRBV30 and TRBJ1-4 gives the full variable domain: SQTIHQWPATLVQPVGSPLSLECTVEGTSNPNLYWYRQAAGRGLQLLFYSVGIGQISSEVPQNLSASRPQDRQFILSSKKLLLSDSGFYLCAWSVLSGTGLNEKLFFGSGTQLSVL.

The chain employs TRBV4-1 and TRBJ1-5; 10 bases are shared with TRBD1. The CDR3 runs to 18 residues. CDR1 and CDR2 from the germline V gene are MGHRA and YSYEKL. J gave up 5 bases and V 0 bases, and 10 bases lay outside the gene matches. Here the CDR3 DNA reads TGCGCCAGCAGCCAAGATGACGGCGGGACAGGGGCGTATCAGCCCCAGCATTTT. Translated, it gives CASSQDDGGTGAYQPQHF.

V usage is TRBV10-3 and J usage is TRBJ2-3; D is ambiguous. This CDR3 region has 11 residues. V was trimmed by 8 bases and J by 4 bases, leaving 7 bases between them. Germline CDR1 is ENHRY and CDR2 is SYGVKD. The CDR3 DNA reads TGTGCCATCCAGAGCGCAGATACGCAGTATTTT. Amino acid sequence: CAIQSADTQYF.

This sequence joins TRBV7-3 and TRBJ2-3; D unresolved. The CDR3 runs 12 residues. Germline values: CDR1 SGHTA, CDR2 FQGTGA. V gave up 6 bases and J gave up 4 bases, with 8 bases separating them. CDR3 loop: CASSAGADTQYF. The CDR3 region has the DNA TGTGCCAGCAGTGCCGGAGCAGATACGCAGTATTTT. Together with reference TRBV7-3 and TRBJ2-3, the CDR3 gives the full variable domain: GAGVSQTPSNKVTEKGKYVELRCDPISGHTALYWYRQSLGQGPEFLIYFQGTGAADDSGLPNDRFFAVRPEGSVSTLKIQRTERGDSAVYLCASSAGADTQYFGPGTRLTVL.

This chain connects TRBV6-1 to TRBJ2-2; possibly TRBD1 for D (6 bases). This CDR3 is 17 amino acids long. V lost 2 bases, J lost 3 bases, and 16 bases lay in between. Germline V gene sequence: CDR1 MNHNS, CDR2 SASEGT. The CDR3 sequence is CASSEMGAGVDTGELFF. In nucleotides, the CDR3 is TGTGCCAGCAGTGAAATGGGTGCAGGGGTCGACACCGGGGAGCTGTTTTTT.

The chain uses TRBV24-1 and TRBJ2-1, with 13 bases matching TRBD2. The germline V gene encodes CDR1 KGHDR and CDR2 SFDVKD. CDR3 length: 16 residues. Unmatched junction bases numbered 8, after V lost 9 bases and J lost 4 bases. The CDR3 is CATATPGLAGYNEQFF. The CDR3 DNA sequence: TGTGCCACCGCTACCCCGGGACTAGCGGGATACAATGAGCAGTTCTTC.

This sequence joins TRBV11-2 and TRBJ2-2, with 12 nucleotides matching TRBD2. Germline-derived CDR1 and CDR2 are SGHAT and FQNNGV. The ends lost 5 bases at V and 6 bases at J; junction bases unmatched: 7. This CDR3 spans 16 amino acids. DNA for the CDR3: TGTGCCAGCAGCCAAGGACTAGCGGGAAGGTCCGGGGAGCTGTTTTTT. It translates to CASSQGLAGRSGELFF.

V is TRBV6-1 and J is TRBJ1-6; D not certain. Germline CDR1 and CDR2: MNHNS and SASEGT. CDR3 length equals 14 residues. Trimming pared 1 base from V and 5 bases from J, leaving 6 bases between. The CDR3 region has the DNA TGTGCCAGCAGTGAAGAATACAATAATTCACCCCTCCACTTT. This codes for CASSEEYNNSPLHF.

This sequence joins TRBV30 and TRBJ2-7; TRBD1 might be the D (6 bases). Germline CDR1 GTSNPN, CDR2 SVGIG (reference sequence). This CDR3 spans 14 amino acids. V was shortened by 3 bases and J by 4 bases, with 16 bases between the two germline ends. CDR3 region: CAWSGPTGLYEQYF. CDR3 coding DNA: TGTGCCTGGAGCGGCCCGACAGGTCTGTACGAGCAGTACTTC.

The J gene is TRBJ1-1, the V gene TRBV28, with D unclear. The V and J ends lost 1 base and 0 bases respectively, with 12 bases between them. The germline gives CDR1 MDHEN, CDR2 SYDVKM. This CDR3 spans 16 amino acids. The CDR3 region is CASSLYMEFMNTEAFF. The DNA of the CDR3 is TGTGCCAGCAGTTTATATATGGAGTTCATGAACACTGAAGCTTTCTTT.

J is TRBJ2-1 and V is TRBV5-1; D gene ambiguous. V was shortened by 0 bases and J by 10 bases, with 8 bases between the two germline ends. The CDR3 sequence is 12 residues long. Germline loops: CDR1 SGHRS, CDR2 YFSETQ. The CDR3 DNA sequence: TGCGCCAGCAGCTTGGTTCGCGAAGAGCAGTTCTTC. Protein: CASSLVREEQFF.

The chain employs TRBV19 and TRBJ2-7; a weak D match, TRBD1 (6 bases). The CDR3 spans 17 residues. The germline V gene has CDR1 LNHDA and CDR2 SQIVND (reference sequence). Trimming removed 11 bases at V and 3 bases at J, with 29 bases between. As DNA, the CDR3 is TGTGCCTCAAAATTCCGGGACATCTCTTTACCTAACTACGAGCAGTACTTC. It yields the protein CASKFRDISLPNYEQYF.

This chain uses TRBV29-1 with TRBJ2-1; D is unresolved. Looked up from germline, CDR1 is SQVTM and CDR2 is ANQGSEA. The CDR3 covers 11 residues. The V and J ends lost 5 bases and 7 bases respectively, with 9 bases between them. As DNA, the CDR3 is TGCAGCGTTTCCAGGATAAATGAGCAGTTCTTC. Protein product: CSVSRINEQFF.

This sequence joins TRBV5-6 and TRBJ2-1, with 10 bases that match TRBD2. With 0 bases clipped from V and 10 bases from J, the junction kept 7 bases outside the gene matches. This CDR3 is 15 amino acids long. CDR1 SGHDT and CDR2 YYEEEE come from the germline V gene. The CDR3 sequence is CASSLGAGGTREQFF. For the CDR3, the DNA is TGTGCCAGCAGCTTGGGAGCGGGAGGGACTCGGGAGCAGTTCTTC.

This clone was seen a handful of times. The rearrangement joins TRBV9 to TRBJ2-2, with a weak D call TRBD2 (6 bases). Trimming stripped 4 bases from V and 3 bases from J, with 10 bases between. This CDR3 has 14 residues. From germline, CDR1 is SGDLS and CDR2 YYNGEE. The CDR3 region is CASSPGEYTGELFF. Here the CDR3 DNA reads TGTGCCAGCAGCCCGGGGGAGTACACCGGGGAGCTGTTTTTT.

The chain combines TRBV11-3 with TRBJ2-1, with 9 bases lining up with TRBD2. This CDR3 spans 16 amino acids. Germline CDR1 reads SGHNT; CDR2 reads YENEEA. V shed 2 bases, J shed 4 bases, and the junction held 6 bases outside the gene matches. CDR3 protein: CASSLHSGSLYNEQFF. The DNA for the CDR3 is TGTGCCAGCAGCTTACATAGCGGGAGCCTGTACAATGAGCAGTTCTTC.

This clone was observed a single time. This sample includes further DNA sequences coding for the same CDR3. The chain couples TRBV5-1 to TRBJ1-2; 7 bases agree with TRBD1. After removal of 0 bases from V and 4 bases from J, the junction contained 0 bases not matched to a gene. Per the germline V gene, CDR1 is SGHRS and CDR2 is YFSETQ. The CDR3 extends over 13 amino acids. The CDR3 sequence: CASSLDRGYGYTF. In DNA form, the CDR3 reads TGCGCCAGCAGCTTGGACAGGGGCTATGGCTACACCTTC.